This TCR beta chain originates from a study of T-cell memory formation after mild COVID-19. Study details: Clusters were largely donor specific.

TCRdb re-derived calls from the 5' RACE reads in MiXCR, one entry per CDR3 protein. The table has 450,000 to 700,000 distinct CDR3 sequences, about a sixth seen once. General observations from the study: Specificity for SARS-CoV-2 was not confirmed among the second-wave clones peaking on day 37.

In this sample, this clonotype turned up a few times. Its antigen is unknown. CDR3 length: 14 residues. Germline assignment: CDR1 KGHDR and CDR2 SFDVKD. The V gene lost 4 bases and the J gene lost 1 base, with 7 bases spanning the gap. The chain employs TRBV24-1 and TRBJ2-1, with D unclear. The clonotype originates from an adult woman who had mild COVID-19 (a few samples of this study predate the infection). Cell type and time point are not known. The sample taken for sequencing was PBMCs or a T cell subset sorted from them (not recorded which). The CDR3 loop is CATSDSLSYNEQFF. For the CDR3, the DNA is TGTGCCACCAGTGACAGCCTATCCTACAATGAGCAGTTCTTC.